These 13 T cell receptor beta chains were all obtained from the same sample, sequenced in a study of T cells in Graves' hyperthyroidism and ophthalmopathy. TCR beta CDR3 regions were amplified from RNA. The HTBI primer set drove a first-round RT-PCR of the TCR CDR3. MiXCR, run by TCRdb on the multiplex PCR reads, gives a single entry per CDR3 protein. The profile covers around 56,000 distinct CDR3 sequences, with 53% appearing a single time and 3.3% taken by the ten largest. Material for sequencing was blood. Source of these receptors: a woman in her sixties with Graves' ophthalmopathy.

About this clonotype: This is likely a read error, given that the CDR3 carries no conserved phenylalanine or tryptophan at its end. The V and J genes are TRBV7-2 and TRBJ2-7; 8 bases line up with TRBD2. This CDR3 comprises 15 residues. V was pared by 4 bases and J by 9 bases, with 14 bases of the junction left unmatched. The V gene's germline CDR1 is SGHTA and CDR2 FQGNSA. The CDR3 here is CASSSWSGGPGGQYL. The CDR3 region has the DNA TGTGCCAGCAGCTCCTGGAGCGGGGGTCCGGGCGGGCAGTACTTG.

This clonotype was recorded at least ten times. The rearrangement uses TRBV4-1 and TRBJ2-1, with D possibly being TRBD1 (6 bases). This CDR3 region has 18 residues. The germline V gene encodes CDR1 MGHRA and CDR2 YSYEKL. With 4 bases removed from V and 0 bases from J, the gap between germline ends came to 19 bases. In DNA, the CDR3 is TGCGCCAGCAGCCTCGACCGACAGGACAGAAACTCCTACAATGAGCAGTTCTTC. Protein product: CASSLDRQDRNSYNEQFF.

As to this clonotype: Sequence at one end of the junction differs from germline and may be a read error. The chain combines TRBV4-3 with TRBJ2-3; D ambiguous. Per germline, CDR1 LGHNA and CDR2 YSLEER. The CDR3 runs to 14 residues. CDR3 amino acids: CDSSQGSSADTQYF. The CDR3 DNA is TGCGACAGCAGCCAAGGATCCAGCGCAGATACGCAGTATTTT.

CDR3 loop: CSAPFGGSGETQYF. The DNA of the CDR3 is TGCAGTGCACCATTTGGCGGGAGTGGAGAGACCCAGTACTTC. V gene TRBV20-1 combines with J gene TRBJ2-5; 7 bases are a match to TRBD2. This CDR3 contains 14 residues. J lost 4 bases, V lost 6 bases, and 11 bases had no gene match. Germline CDR1 DFQATT, CDR2 SNEGSKA (reference sequence).

This chain links TRBV9 with TRBJ1-4; possible D gene TRBD1, 5 bases. Per the germline V gene, CDR1 is SGDLS and CDR2 is YYNGEE. The CDR3 is made up of 12 amino acids. The V gene lost 4 bases and the J gene lost 13 bases, with 14 bases spanning the gap. CDR3 DNA sequence: TGTGCCAGCAGCCCAGATCAGGGTACACTGTTTTTT. It encodes CASSPDQGTLFF. The full variable domain, with the rest looked up from reference TRBV9 and TRBJ1-4, is DSGVTQTPKHLITATGQRVTLRCSPRSGDLSVYWYQQSLDQGLQFLIQYYNGEERAKGNILERFSAQQFPDLHSELNLSSLELGDSALYFCASSPDQGTLFFGSGTQLSVL.

This clonotype was recorded only once. The rearrangement joins TRBV20-1 to TRBJ2-3, with D possibly being TRBD1 or TRBD2 (6 bases each). Per germline, CDR1 DFQATT and CDR2 SNEGSKA (reference sequence). The V gene lost 2 bases and the J gene lost 11 bases, with 14 bases spanning the gap. The CDR3 runs 12 residues. CDR3 region: CSARRGDNEQYF. CDR3 bases: TGCAGTGCTAGAAGGGGGGACAATGAGCAGTATTTT.

This chain links TRBV12-5 with TRBJ1-4; 7 bases map to TRBD1. This CDR3 is built from 17 residues. J gave up 6 bases and V 3 bases, and 13 bases lay outside the gene matches. Germline CDR1 is LGHNT and CDR2 is FRNRAP. CDR3 protein: CASGLPPDREGDEKLFF. DNA of the CDR3: TGTGCTAGTGGTTTACCCCCCGACAGGGAGGGCGATGAAAAACTGTTTTTT.

This chain links TRBV20-1 with TRBJ2-2; 9 nucleotides match TRBD2. V shed 0 bases, J shed 4 bases, and the junction held 9 bases outside the gene matches. Germline loops: CDR1 DFQATT, CDR2 SNEGSKA (reference sequence). The CDR3 runs to 17 residues. The CDR3 region is CSARDISGSLSTGELFF. The CDR3, as DNA: TGCAGTGCTAGAGATATTAGCGGGAGTTTAAGCACCGGGGAGCTGTTTTTT.

For this clonotype: The germline gene is not matched at one end of the junction; a read error may be the cause. The chain has TRBV5-1 and TRBJ2-1; 7 bases align to TRBD2. Per the germline V gene, CDR1 is SGHRS and CDR2 is YFSETQ. This CDR3 region has 19 residues. The CDR3 is CASSLWVSGIGTKYNEQSF. Written as DNA, the CDR3 is TGCGCCAGCAGCTTGTGGGTTAGCGGAATCGGGACTAAATACAATGAGCAGTCCTTC.

In its sample, this clonotype is medium-sized (0.01 to 0.1%). This sequence joins TRBV25-1 and TRBJ2-2; D not certain. V was clipped by 3 bases and J by 1 base, with 6 bases between them. The germline V gene encodes CDR1 MGHDK and CDR2 SYGVNS. The CDR3 runs to 14 residues. The CDR3 region is CASSDFGNTGELFF. The CDR3 DNA follows: TGTGCCAGCAGTGATTTCGGGAACACCGGGGAGCTGTTTTTT.

This chain joins TRBV7-3 and TRBJ2-1, with 7 bases matching TRBD1. V shed 1 base, J shed 9 bases, and the junction held 6 bases outside the gene matches. From germline, CDR1 is SGHTA and CDR2 FQGTGA. The CDR3 is 14 amino acids. The CDR3 bases are TGTGCCAGCAGCTTAAAGGGGGCGAGTAGTGAGCAGTTCTTC. Encoded protein: CASSLKGASSEQFF.

This chain links TRBV7-9 with TRBJ1-6; 8 nucleotides match TRBD1. This CDR3 spans 15 amino acids. V gave up 6 bases and J gave up 7 bases; unmatched junction bases: 8. Germline CDR1 and CDR2: SEHNR and FQNEAQ (reference sequence). CDR3 nucleotides: TGTGCCAGCAGTCTACACCGGACAGGGAATTCACCCCTCCACTTT. Its translation is CASSLHRTGNSPLHF. Supplemented by reference TRBV7-9 and TRBJ1-6, the full variable domain reads DTGVSQNPRHKITKRGQNVTFRCDPISEHNRLYWYRQTLGQGPEFLTYFQNEAQLEKSRLLSDRFSAERPKGSFSTLEIQRTEQGDSAMYLCASSLHRTGNSPLHFGNGTRLTVT.

The CDR3 DNA reads TGTGCCAGCAGCGTGGTAGCTGGGATGACCCAGTACTTC. As protein: CASSVVAGMTQYF. The V and J genes are TRBV9 and TRBJ2-5, with D uncertain. CDR1 and CDR2 from the germline V gene are SGDLS and YYNGEE. The CDR3 is 13 amino acids. V was pared by 2 bases and J by 7 bases, with 12 bases between.